The rows below give T cell receptor beta chains drawn from one sample of a study of early T cells in non-severe SARS-CoV-2 infection. TCRdb independently ran MiXCR on the 5' RACE reads; one entry per CDR3 protein. The sample records under 85,000 distinct CDR3 sequences, 9.5% to 13% being singletons. The sequenced sample was whole blood. These receptors came from an adult who was a healthcare worker with PCR-confirmed SARS-CoV-2 infection or an uninfected control (not recorded which). Both conserved end residues are part of each CDR3. D genes are given only for firm matches. Only some rows state a clone size, as once, few, many or a class for expanded clones.

NA	few	TRBV29-1	TRBJ2-1	CSYKGQGGDNEQFF	TGCAGCTACAAGGGGCAGGGAGGCGACAATGAGCAGTTCTTC
NA	NA	TRBV10-3	TRBJ1-2	CAISGDTNYGYTF	TGTGCCATCAGTGGGGACACTAACTATGGCTACACCTTC
TRBD2	many	TRBV20-1	TRBJ2-6	CSASAGGSGANVLTF	TGCAGTGCTAGTGCGGGGGGCTCTGGGGCCAACGTCCTGACTTTC
NA	NA	TRBV2	TRBJ2-7	CASTRKVGSEQYF	TGTGCCAGCACCCGAAAGGTAGGGAGCGAGCAGTACTTC
NA	many	TRBV5-1	TRBJ2-1	CASSLAGYEQFF	TGCGCCAGCAGCTTGGCGGGGTATGAGCAGTTCTTC
NA	many	TRBV4-1	TRBJ1-5	CASSQYPPGEGNQPQHF	TGCGCCAGCAGCCAATACCCTCCAGGGGAGGGCAATCAGCCCCAGCATTTT
NA	few	TRBV29-1	TRBJ2-5	CSVAGAGETQYF	TGCAGCGTTGCGGGGGCTGGGGAGACCCAGTACTTC
TRBD1	many	TRBV9	TRBJ2-5	CASSTTGESYQETQYF	TGTGCCAGCAGCACGACAGGGGAGTCGTACCAAGAGACCCAGTACTTC
NA	NA	TRBV6-5	TRBJ1-2	CASSYSGTGPGYGYTF	TGTGCCAGCAGTTACTCGGGAACAGGGCCAGGCTATGGCTACACCTTC
NA	NA	TRBV1	TRBJ2-2	CTSSQGGAGELFF	TGCACCAGCAGCCAGGGAGGGGCCGGGGAGCTGTTTTTT
TRBD1	many	TRBV6-1	TRBJ2-5	CASTRQGYQETQYF	TGTGCCAGCACCCGACAGGGGTACCAAGAGACCCAGTACTTC
NA	many	TRBV3-1	TRBJ2-7	CASSQNPLANEQYF	TGTGCCAGCAGCCAAAATCCTCTAGCCAACGAGCAGTACTTC
TRBD2	few	TRBV13	TRBJ2-2	CASSFLTSGRRTGELFF	TGTGCCAGCAGCTTCCTAACTAGCGGAAGACGCACCGGGGAGCTGTTTTTT
NA	many	TRBV28	TRBJ2-2	CASSFPVGGELFF	TGTGCCAGCAGTTTTCCCGTTGGCGGGGAGCTGTTTTTT
TRBD1	many	TRBV24-1	TRBJ2-3	CATSDLDRASTDTQYF	TGTGCCACCAGTGATTTGGACAGGGCAAGCACAGATACGCAGTATTTT
NA	NA	TRBV5-1	TRBJ2-2	CASSLSFSRSRRTGELFF	TGCGCCAGCAGCTTATCCTTCTCCCGGTCCCGTCGCACCGGGGAGCTGTTTTTT
NA	many	TRBV11-2	TRBJ2-5	CASSPGWGARETQYF	TGTGCCAGCAGCCCCGGATGGGGAGCCCGCGAGACCCAGTACTTC
NA	many	TRBV19	TRBJ2-6	CASRFVDRRVSGANVLTF	TGTGCCAGTAGGTTCGTCGACAGGCGAGTCTCTGGGGCCAACGTCCTGACTTTC
NA	NA	TRBV14	TRBJ1-2	CASSQESNYGYTF	TGTGCCAGCAGCCAAGAAAGTAACTATGGCTACACCTTC
TRBD1	NA	TRBV10-2	TRBJ1-1	CASQGQGGTEAFF	TGCGCCAGCCAGGGGCAGGGGGGCACTGAAGCTTTCTTT
TRBD1	NA	TRBV5-4	TRBJ2-5	CASSYGRGPQETQYF	TGTGCCAGCAGCTACGGCAGGGGGCCCCAAGAGACCCAGTACTTC
TRBD1	NA	TRBV29-1	TRBJ2-7	CSAGDRSPGWEQYF	TGCAGCGCGGGGGACAGGTCCCCTGGGTGGGAGCAGTACTTC
NA	many	TRBV12-3/TRBV12-4	TRBJ1-3	CASSFEGLWDTIYF	TGTGCCAGCAGTTTTGAGGGTCTCTGGGACACCATATATTTT
NA	NA	TRBV5-5	TRBJ2-5	CASSFPSQETQYF	TGTGCCAGCAGCTTCCCCAGCCAAGAGACCCAGTACTTC
NA	NA	TRBV20-1	TRBJ2-5	CSARDPLPTGETQYF	TGCAGTGCTAGAGATCCGTTACCGACCGGGGAGACCCAGTACTTC
TRBD2	NA	TRBV6-4	TRBJ2-1	CASSPTSGGAHEQFF	TGTGCCAGCAGCCCTACTAGCGGGGGGGCCCATGAGCAGTTCTTC
TRBD1	NA	TRBV9	TRBJ2-2	CASSVAGGAGELFF	TGTGCCAGCAGCGTAGCAGGGGGCGCCGGGGAGCTGTTTTTT
NA	NA	TRBV7-2	TRBJ2-2	CASSKQLGTGELFF	TGTGCCAGCAGCAAACAACTAGGCACCGGGGAGCTGTTTTTT
NA	few	TRBV6-1	TRBJ1-5	CASSEGVLQPQHF	TGTGCCAGCAGTGAAGGTGTTTTACAGCCCCAGCATTTT
TRBD2	few	TRBV3-1	TRBJ2-3	CASSPRLSGTSTDTQYF	TGTGCCAGCAGCCCTCGACTAAGCGGGACTAGCACAGATACGCAGTATTTT
NA	many	TRBV18	TRBJ2-3	CASSPPVPSAGTDTQYF	TGTGCCAGCTCACCACCGGTTCCTTCGGCTGGCACAGATACGCAGTATTTT
NA	NA	TRBV5-1	TRBJ2-6	CASSSLGAGANVLTF	TGCGCCAGCAGCTCTTTGGGTGCTGGGGCCAACGTCCTGACTTTC
NA	NA	TRBV12-3/TRBV12-4	TRBJ2-1	CASSLAQGNEQFF	TGTGCCAGCAGTTTAGCACAGGGTAATGAGCAGTTCTTC
NA	many	TRBV12-3/TRBV12-4	TRBJ1-5	CASSLTDNQPQHF	TGTGCCAGCAGTTTAACGGACAATCAGCCCCAGCATTTT
NA	NA	TRBV7-8	TRBJ2-1	CASSLAQGGDEQFF	TGTGCCAGCAGCTTAGCCCAGGGAGGCGATGAGCAGTTCTTC
TRBD2	NA	TRBV29-1	TRBJ2-7	CSVATSGGQYEQYF	TGCAGCGTCGCCACTAGCGGGGGGCAGTACGAGCAGTACTTC
NA	many	TRBV5-6	TRBJ1-6	CASSPLTEVYNSPLHF	TGTGCCAGCAGCCCCCTGACAGAGGTATATAATTCACCCCTCCACTTT
NA	few	TRBV12-3/TRBV12-4	TRBJ1-1	CASSGTTRGTEAFF	TGTGCCAGCAGTGGAACAACCAGGGGAACTGAAGCTTTCTTT
TRBD1	NA	TRBV28	TRBJ2-6	CASSFVGQGAVGANVLTF	TGTGCCAGCAGTTTTGTGGGACAGGGGGCGGTAGGGGCCAACGTCCTGACTTTC
NA	many	TRBV12-3/TRBV12-4	TRBJ2-7	CASSWLGPNEQYF	TGTGCCAGCAGTTGGTTGGGGCCCAACGAGCAGTACTTC
TRBD1	many	TRBV5-1	TRBJ2-2	CASSSGQGTGELFF	TGCGCCAGCAGCAGCGGACAGGGCACCGGGGAGCTGTTTTTT
TRBD1	many	TRBV20-1	TRBJ1-1	CSARDWDRTAFF	TGCAGTGCTAGAGACTGGGACAGAACAGCTTTCTTT
NA	many	TRBV6-5	TRBJ1-1	CASSYRTVNTEAFF	TGTGCCAGCAGTTACCGGACAGTCAACACTGAAGCTTTCTTT
TRBD1	many	TRBV19	TRBJ2-7	CASRGQGAYEQYF	TGTGCCAGTCGAGGACAGGGGGCCTACGAGCAGTACTTC
NA	few	TRBV12-5	TRBJ2-6	CASAPFRGLSGANVLTF	TGTGCTAGTGCCCCCTTTAGGGGCCTCTCTGGGGCCAACGTCCTGACTTTC
TRBD2	many	TRBV14	TRBJ2-5	CASRGAGSGETQYF	TGTGCCAGCCGCGGAGCGGGGTCAGGAGAGACCCAGTACTTC
NA	NA	TRBV28	TRBJ1-5	CASRRVLGQPQHF	TGTGCCAGCAGACGGGTCCTAGGTCAGCCCCAGCATTTT
TRBD1	NA	TRBV7-2	TRBJ2-3	CASSPLYRGRADTQYF	TGTGCCAGCAGCCCCCTATACAGGGGGCGGGCAGATACGCAGTATTTT
NA	large	TRBV7-2	TRBJ2-7	CASSSDSRDVAYEQYF	TGTGCCAGCAGCTCAGACTCCCGGGACGTAGCCTACGAGCAGTACTTC
TRBD2	many	TRBV20-1	TRBJ2-7	CSAKRAGVASEQYF	TGCAGTGCTAAGAGAGCGGGAGTAGCCTCCGAGCAGTACTTC
NA	few	TRBV5-1	TRBJ1-2	CASSLAGRQAPTNGGYTF	TGCGCCAGCAGCTTGGCCGGGAGGCAGGCCCCCACCAATGGCGGCTACACCTTC